The 9 T cell receptor beta chains in this list originate from one sample, sequenced in a study of cytomegalovirus exposure and HLA in healthy donors. A multiplex PCR was run with 60 Vbeta primers and 13 Jbeta primers. Libraries were prepared by immunoSEQ multiplex PCR; TCRdb keeps only in-frame clonotypes and omits some of them. There are around 130,000 clones in the sample; 55% to 75% occur only once, and approximately 2.9% lies in the top ten. Sequencing was done on a sample of PBMCs. The receptors were gathered from a human donor in good health.

The chain employs TRBV19 and TRBJ2-1; 10 nucleotides align to TRBD2. Germline CDR1 and CDR2: LNHDA and SQIVND (reference sequence). The ends lost 6 bases at V and 3 bases at J; junction bases unmatched: 5. CDR3 length: 15 amino acids. The DNA for the CDR3 is TGTGCCAGTAGATTAGCGGGAGGTTACTACAATGAGCAGTTCTTC. As protein: CASRLAGGYYNEQFF. The whole variable domain, remainder taken from reference TRBV19 and TRBJ2-1, is DGGITQSPKYLFRKEGQNVTLSCEQNLNHDAMYWYRQDPGQGLRLIYYSQIVNDFQKGDIAEGYSVSREKKESFPLTVTSAQKNPTAFYLCASRLAGGYYNEQFFGPGTRLTVL.

Notes on this clone: At one boundary the junction diverges from the germline segment, which might be a read error. The chain carries TRBV6-6 and TRBJ2-1; possibly TRBD1 for D (6 bases). The CDR3 is 15 residues long. The germline CDR1 and CDR2 sequences are MNHNY and SVGAGI (reference sequence). CDR3 sequence: CAGSYLDSSYNEQFF. In DNA form, the CDR3 reads TGTGCCGGCAGTTACCTGGACAGCTCCTACAATGAGCAGTTCTTC.

This clone has a handful of counts. This chain connects TRBV6-1 to TRBJ1-4, with D possibly TRBD1 on 6 matching bases. This CDR3 comprises 14 residues. Germline CDR1 reads MNHNS; CDR2 reads SASEGT. The germline V and J ends were trimmed by 1 base and 7 bases, with 10 bases remaining between them. CDR3 sequence reads: CASSEVWTVEKLFF. The CDR3 DNA follows: TGTGCCAGCAGTGAAGTGTGGACAGTTGAAAAACTGTTTTTT.

This clone was seen once. The chain combines TRBV5-1 with TRBJ2-5; tentative D call: TRBD2 (5 bases). This CDR3 is built from 14 residues. The germline V gene has CDR1 SGHRS and CDR2 YFSETQ. V lost 0 bases and J 3 bases, leaving 9 bases between the germline ends. The CDR3 DNA is TGCGCCAGCAGCTTGGCCGGGGAGAAAGAGACCCAGTACTTC. Its protein is CASSLAGEKETQYF.

The chain uses TRBV10-3 and TRBJ2-1, with 7 bases matching TRBD2. The CDR3 contains 13 residues. CDR1 is ENHRY, CDR2 SYGVKD, per germline. V lost 8 bases and J lost 3; bases outside the gene matches: 4. CDR3 in DNA: TGTGCCATCCGGGCGGGGGACTACAATGAGCAGTTCTTC. As protein: CAIRAGDYNEQFF.

This CDR3 reads CASSPPGHSGETQYF. For the CDR3, the DNA is TGTGCCAGTAGCCCCCCAGGACATTCAGGAGAGACCCAGTACTTC. The chain recombines TRBV7-2 with TRBJ2-5; D might be TRBD1 (5 bases). Germline values: CDR1 SGHTA, CDR2 FQGNSA. This CDR3 has 15 amino acids. The ends were cut back, 9 bases at V and 4 bases at J, with 21 bases in the middle. Complete variable domain (other parts from reference TRBV7-2 and TRBJ2-5): GAGVSQSPSNKVTEKGKDVELRCDPISGHTALYWYRQSLGQGLEFLIYFQGNSAPDKSGLPSDRFSAERTGGSVSTLTIQRTQQEDSAVYLCASSPPGHSGETQYFGPGTRLLVL.

J is TRBJ2-3 and V is TRBV5-1, with 8 bases matching TRBD2. V gave up 4 bases and J gave up 2 bases; unmatched junction bases: 9. Germline V gives CDR1 SGHRS, CDR2 YFSETQ. The CDR3 has 16 residues. CDR3 loop: CASSPHPAGATDTQYF. The CDR3 DNA sequence: TGCGCCAGCAGCCCCCACCCAGCGGGAGCCACAGATACGCAGTATTTT.

V gene TRBV7-8 combines with J gene TRBJ2-3, with 9 nucleotides matching TRBD2. CDR1 is SGHVS and CDR2 is FQNEAQ in the germline V gene. This CDR3 has 15 amino acids. Trimming took 5 bases from V and 4 from J; bases not matched to a gene: 7. The CDR3 coding sequence is TGTGCCAGCAGCCCGGGACTAGCACGGGCAGATACGCAGTATTTT. Translating it yields CASSPGLARADTQYF.

The genes are TRBV4-3 and TRBJ2-1; 9 bases are a match to TRBD2. This CDR3 comprises 17 residues. J lost 8 bases, V lost 0 bases, and 11 bases had no gene match. Germline V gene sequence: CDR1 LGHNA, CDR2 YSLEER. The CDR3 DNA sequence: TGCGCCAGCAGCCAAGATTTTTGGACTAGCGATCCGGATGAGCAGTTCTTC. Its protein product is CASSQDFWTSDPDEQFF.